These 12 T cell receptor beta chains came from one sample sequenced in a study of cytomegalovirus exposure and HLA in healthy donors. The PCR used 60 Vbeta and 13 Jbeta primers. Clones were read by immunoSEQ multiplex PCR, and TCRdb kept only the in-frame ones, dropping some. The profile covers about 160,000 clones, with about 72% appearing a single time and more than 1.2% taken by the ten largest. The specimen sequenced was PBMCs. The receptor set was obtained from a male donor in good health and CMV-seronegative.

Notes on this clone: Compared with germline, one end of the junction differs, possibly owing to a read error. DNA for the CDR3: TGTGCCAGCAGATTGGGAGAGACTAGCACAGATACGCAGTATTTT. Translating it yields CASRLGETSTDTQYF. V gene TRBV5-6 combines with J gene TRBJ2-3, with a possible D match to TRBD2 (5 bases). CDR1 and CDR2 (germline): SGHDT, YYEEEE. The CDR3 has 15 amino acids.

The gene calls are TRBV28 and TRBJ1-1, with a possible D match to TRBD1 (6 bases). V lost 4 bases, J lost 6 bases, and 15 bases lay in between. Per germline, CDR1 MDHEN and CDR2 SYDVKM. CDR3 length: 14 amino acids. DNA of the CDR3: TGTGCCAGCAGTTCACCTACAGGGTACGCTGAAGCTTTCTTT. It is translated as CASSSPTGYAEAFF.

This rearrangement joins TRBV7-2 to TRBJ2-3; 8 nucleotides line up with TRBD2. The germline CDR1 and CDR2 sequences are SGHTA and FQGNSA. The CDR3 is made up of 15 amino acids. Trimming took 5 bases from V and 2 from J; bases not matched to a gene: 6. CDR3 sequence (DNA): TGTGCCAGCAGCCTGAGCGGGGGAAACACAGATACGCAGTATTTT. Protein: CASSLSGGNTDTQYF.

The sample holds a few counts of this clone. CDR3 sequence reads: CASSSGTASGANVLTF. CDR3 sequence (DNA): TGTGCCAGCAGTTCTGGGACAGCCTCTGGGGCCAACGTCCTGACTTTC. The genes are TRBV6-5 and TRBJ2-6, with TRBD1 matching 7 bases. This CDR3 spans 16 amino acids. Per germline, CDR1 MNHEY and CDR2 SVGAGI. Trimming at V came to 4 bases and at J to 0 bases, leaving 3 bases not matched to a gene.

This sequence joins TRBV4-3 and TRBJ2-5; TRBD1 aligns across 10 bases. The CDR3 contains 15 residues. Germline CDR1 LGHNA, CDR2 YSLEER. The ends lost 2 bases at V and 5 bases at J; junction bases unmatched: 5. The CDR3 region has the DNA TGCGCCAGCAGCCAAAGACAGGGGGCACTGGAGACCCAGTACTTC. Amino acids: CASSQRQGALETQYF.

This clone was recorded only once. This sequence joins TRBV7-6 and TRBJ2-3, with 7 bases matching TRBD1. V shed 2 bases, J shed 3 bases, and the junction held 5 bases outside the gene matches. Germline V gene data show CDR1 as SGHVS and CDR2 as FNYEAQ. The CDR3 runs to 15 residues. CDR3 in amino acids: CASSLQGDVTDTQYF. CDR3 in DNA: TGTGCCAGCAGCTTACAGGGGGATGTGACAGATACGCAGTATTTT.

This sequence joins TRBV6-6 and TRBJ1-5, with a possible D match to TRBD1 (6 bases). Trimming stripped 5 bases from V and 0 bases from J, with 11 bases between. From germline, CDR1 is MNHNY and CDR2 SVGAGI (reference sequence). CDR3 length equals 15 residues. This CDR3 is CASSQGHPSNQPQHF. Here the CDR3 DNA reads TGTGCCAGCAGTCAGGGACACCCTAGCAATCAGCCCCAGCATTTT.

The genes are TRBV5-1 and TRBJ2-1; 15 bases line up with TRBD2. Looked up from germline, CDR1 is SGHRS and CDR2 is YFSETQ. V lost 4 bases to trimming and J lost 6 bases; unmatched junction nucleotides: 2. The CDR3 is made up of 15 amino acids. This chain's CDR3 is CASSRTSGGVNEQFF. The CDR3 DNA sequence: TGCGCCAGCAGCCGGACTAGCGGGGGGGTCAATGAGCAGTTCTTC.

The chain employs TRBV30 and TRBJ2-5; 10 bases match TRBD2. Trimming took 1 base from V and 5 from J; bases not matched to a gene: 7. The CDR3 consists of 15 residues. The V gene's germline CDR1 is GTSNPN and CDR2 SVGIG (reference sequence). The CDR3 region is CAWSASGREGETQYF. For the CDR3, the DNA is TGTGCCTGGAGTGCCAGCGGGAGGGAGGGGGAGACCCAGTACTTC.

The chain couples TRBV19 to TRBJ2-2; weak D call: TRBD1 (7 bases). CDR3 length: 15 amino acids. Germline V CDR1 and CDR2: LNHDA, SQIVND (reference sequence). Trimming shortened V by 5 bases and J by 3 bases, and 13 bases separated the two germline ends. The CDR3 DNA reads as TGTGCCAGTAGTCCTCAGGGGGGTCACACCGGGGAGCTGTTTTTT. It is translated as CASSPQGGHTGELFF. Full variable domain (missing parts from reference TRBV19 and TRBJ2-2): DGGITQSPKYLFRKEGQNVTLSCEQNLNHDAMYWYRQDPGQGLRLIYYSQIVNDFQKGDIAEGYSVSREKKESFPLTVTSAQKNPTAFYLCASSPQGGHTGELFFGEGSRLTVL.

The chain uses TRBV19 and TRBJ1-2; D gene ambiguous. With 6 bases removed from V and 4 bases from J, the gap between germline ends came to 15 bases. Germline V gene data show CDR1 as LNHDA and CDR2 as SQIVND (reference sequence). CDR3 length: 14 residues. CDR3 sequence (DNA): TGTGCCAGTAGGGTAGGGTTCGGGAGCTATGGCTACACCTTC. Its protein is CASRVGFGSYGYTF.

A few counts support this clone. The rearrangement links TRBV2 to TRBJ1-4, with 8 nucleotides matching TRBD1. Germline CDR1 reads SNHLY; CDR2 reads FYNNEI. Losses at the gene ends were 8 bases for V and 1 base for J; bases not matched to a gene: 3. The CDR3 has 14 residues. CDR3 sequence: CASAGQGTNEKLFF. As DNA, the CDR3 is TGTGCCAGCGCCGGACAGGGAACTAATGAAAAACTGTTTTTT.